This T cell receptor (beta chain) emerged from a study of T cells in Graves' hyperthyroidism and ophthalmopathy. Across the whole study: Peripheral blood samples were taken at initial diagnosis, prior to any treatment.

This CDR3 region has 14 residues. Germline CDR1 is SQVTM and CDR2 is ANQGSEA. Trimming shortened V by 3 bases and J by 2 bases, and 11 bases separated the two germline ends. This clonotype has a count of ten or more. There were TCR beta CDR3 regions amplified from RNA transcripts. A set of HTBI primers served as the primers for a first-round RT-PCR of the TCR CDR3. MiXCR was run by TCRdb on the multiplex PCR reads, yielding one entry per CDR3 protein. Among 95,000 to 110,000 distinct CDR3 sequences listed, about 16% were seen once. This TCR was sampled from a woman aged 45-65 years with Graves' hyperthyroidism. Material for sequencing was blood. The genes are TRBV29-1 and TRBJ2-1; maybe TRBD1 (6 bases). CDR3 in amino acids: CSVEGRGPYNEQFF. CDR3 sequence (DNA): TGCAGCGTTGAGGGCAGGGGCCCCTACAATGAGCAGTTCTTC.